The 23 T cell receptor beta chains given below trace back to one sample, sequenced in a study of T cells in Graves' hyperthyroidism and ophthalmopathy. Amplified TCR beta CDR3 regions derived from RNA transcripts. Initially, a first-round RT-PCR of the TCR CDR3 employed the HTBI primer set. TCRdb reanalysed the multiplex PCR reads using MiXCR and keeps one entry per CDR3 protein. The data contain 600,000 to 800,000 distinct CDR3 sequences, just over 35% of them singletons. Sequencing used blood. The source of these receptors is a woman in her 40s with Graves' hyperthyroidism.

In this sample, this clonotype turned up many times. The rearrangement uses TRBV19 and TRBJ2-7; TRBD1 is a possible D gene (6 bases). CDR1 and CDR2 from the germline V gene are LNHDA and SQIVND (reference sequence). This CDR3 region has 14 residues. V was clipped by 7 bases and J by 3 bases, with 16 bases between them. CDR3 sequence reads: CASTGRTDGYEQYF. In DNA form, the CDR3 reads TGTGCCAGTACCGGAAGGACAGATGGCTACGAGCAGTACTTC. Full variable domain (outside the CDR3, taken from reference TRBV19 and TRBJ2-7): DGGITQSPKYLFRKEGQNVTLSCEQNLNHDAMYWYRQDPGQGLRLIYYSQIVNDFQKGDIAEGYSVSREKKESFPLTVTSAQKNPTAFYLCASTGRTDGYEQYFGPGTRLTVT.

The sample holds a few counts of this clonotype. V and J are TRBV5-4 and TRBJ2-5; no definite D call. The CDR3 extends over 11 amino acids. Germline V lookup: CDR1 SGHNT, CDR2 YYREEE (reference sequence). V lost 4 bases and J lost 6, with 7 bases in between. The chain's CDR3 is CASSQEQTQYF. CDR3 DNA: TGTGCCAGCAGCCAGGAACAGACCCAGTACTTC.

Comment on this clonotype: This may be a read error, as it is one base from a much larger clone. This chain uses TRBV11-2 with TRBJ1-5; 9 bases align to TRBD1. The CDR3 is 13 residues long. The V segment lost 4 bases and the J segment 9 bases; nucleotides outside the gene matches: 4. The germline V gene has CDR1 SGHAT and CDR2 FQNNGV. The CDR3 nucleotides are TGTGCCAGCAGCTGGGACAGGGAACCGCCCCAGCATTTT. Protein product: CASSWDREPPQHF.

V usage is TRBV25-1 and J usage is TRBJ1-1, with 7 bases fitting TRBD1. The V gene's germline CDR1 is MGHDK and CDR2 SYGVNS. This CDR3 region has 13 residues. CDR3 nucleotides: TGTGCTAGTCGACAGGGTGAGGACACTGAAGCTTTCTTT. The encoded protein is CASRQGEDTEAFF. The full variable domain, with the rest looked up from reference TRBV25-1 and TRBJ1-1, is EADIYQTPRYLVIGTGKKITLECSQTMGHDKMYWYQQDPGMELHLIHYSYGVNSTEKGDLSSESTVSRIRTEHFPLTLESARPSHTSQYLCASRQGEDTEAFFGQGTRLTVV.

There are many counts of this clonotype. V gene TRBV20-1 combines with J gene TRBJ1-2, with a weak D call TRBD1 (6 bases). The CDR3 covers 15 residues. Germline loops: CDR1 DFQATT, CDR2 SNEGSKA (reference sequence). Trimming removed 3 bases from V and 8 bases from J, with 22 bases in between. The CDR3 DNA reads TGCAGTGCTAGGCTGCAGGGGAAGAGTCAGTACGGCTACACCTTC. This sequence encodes CSARLQGKSQYGYTF.

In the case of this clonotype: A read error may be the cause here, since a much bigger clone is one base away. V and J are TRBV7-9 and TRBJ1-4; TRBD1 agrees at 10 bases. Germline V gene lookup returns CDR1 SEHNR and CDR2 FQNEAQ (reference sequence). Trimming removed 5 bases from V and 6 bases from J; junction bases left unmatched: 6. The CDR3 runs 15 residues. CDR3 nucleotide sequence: TGTGCCAGCAGCCAACCCGGGACAGGGGATGAAAAACTGTTTTTT. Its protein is CASSQPGTGDEKLFF. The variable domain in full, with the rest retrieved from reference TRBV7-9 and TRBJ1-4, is DTGVSQNPRHKITKRGQNVTFRCDPISEHNRLYWYRQTLGQGPEFLTYFQNEAQLEKSRLLSDRFSAERPKGSFSTLEIQRTEQGDSAMYLCASSQPGTGDEKLFFGSGTQLSVL.

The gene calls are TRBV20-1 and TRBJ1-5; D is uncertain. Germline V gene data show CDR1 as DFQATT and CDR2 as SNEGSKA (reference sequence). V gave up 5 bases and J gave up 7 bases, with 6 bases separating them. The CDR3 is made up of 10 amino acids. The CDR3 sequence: CSAPPQPQHF. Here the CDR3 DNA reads TGCAGTGCTCCGCCGCAGCCCCAGCATTTT.

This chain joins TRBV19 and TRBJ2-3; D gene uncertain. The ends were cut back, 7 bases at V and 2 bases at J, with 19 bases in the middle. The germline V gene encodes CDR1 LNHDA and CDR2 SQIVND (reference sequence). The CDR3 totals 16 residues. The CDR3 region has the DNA TGTGCCAGTACCTCCGGGCCCCTCGCCACCACAGATACGCAGTATTTT. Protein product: CASTSGPLATTDTQYF.

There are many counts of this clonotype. This CDR3 reads CATMGGRHTGELFF. CDR3 bases: TGTGCCACCATGGGGGGGCGGCACACCGGGGAGCTGTTTTTT. The rearrangement links TRBV24-1 to TRBJ2-2; D is possibly TRBD2 (7 bases). The CDR3 is 14 amino acids. V shed 8 bases and J shed 3 bases, with 12 bases lying between them. From germline, CDR1 is KGHDR and CDR2 SFDVKD.

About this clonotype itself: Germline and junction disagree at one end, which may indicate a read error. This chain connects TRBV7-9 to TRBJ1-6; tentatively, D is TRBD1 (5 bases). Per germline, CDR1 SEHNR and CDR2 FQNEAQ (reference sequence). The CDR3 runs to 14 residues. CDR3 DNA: TGTGCCAGCAGTTCTGGGGACCTTAATTCACCCCCCCACTTT. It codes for CASSSGDLNSPPHF.

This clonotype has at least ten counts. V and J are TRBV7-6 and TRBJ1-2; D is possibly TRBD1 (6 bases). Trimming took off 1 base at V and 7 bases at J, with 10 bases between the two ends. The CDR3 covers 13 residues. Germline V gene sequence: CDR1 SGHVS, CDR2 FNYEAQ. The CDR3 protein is CASSLVGGSGYTF. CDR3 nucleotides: TGTGCCAGCAGCTTAGTGGGGGGCTCTGGCTACACCTTC.

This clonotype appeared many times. CDR3: CAADGTESYGYTF. The CDR3 nucleotides read TGTGCCGCCGACGGGACAGAGAGCTATGGCTACACCTTC. This chain links TRBV2 with TRBJ1-2; TRBD1 agrees at 7 bases. Per the germline V gene, CDR1 is SNHLY and CDR2 is FYNNEI. The CDR3 covers 13 residues. The V segment lost 11 bases and the J segment 4 bases; nucleotides outside the gene matches: 10.

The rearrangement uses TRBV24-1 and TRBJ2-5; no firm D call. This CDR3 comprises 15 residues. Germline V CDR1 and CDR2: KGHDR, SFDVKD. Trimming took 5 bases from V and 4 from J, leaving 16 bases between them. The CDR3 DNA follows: TGTGCCACCAGTGCCAGTAGTAACAGCTTAGAGACCCAGTACTTC. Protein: CATSASSNSLETQYF.

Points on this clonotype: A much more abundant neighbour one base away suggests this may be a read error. CDR3 nucleotides: TGTGCCAGCAGCCCGGACATTCAAGGCTACACCTTC. This gives the protein CASSPDIQGYTF. The chain links TRBV6-5 to TRBJ1-2, with TRBD1 as a possible D gene (5 bases). The CDR3 sequence is 12 residues long. V was clipped by 6 bases and J by 8 bases, with 13 bases between them. Germline assignment: CDR1 MNHEY and CDR2 SVGAGI.

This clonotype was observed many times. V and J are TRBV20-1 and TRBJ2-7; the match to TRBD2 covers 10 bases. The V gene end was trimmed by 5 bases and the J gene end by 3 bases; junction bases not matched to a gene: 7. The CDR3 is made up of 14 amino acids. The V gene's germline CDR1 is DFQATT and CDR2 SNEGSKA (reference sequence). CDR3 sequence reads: CSALEAGGNYEQYF. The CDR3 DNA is TGCAGTGCTCTTGAAGCGGGAGGGAACTACGAGCAGTACTTC.

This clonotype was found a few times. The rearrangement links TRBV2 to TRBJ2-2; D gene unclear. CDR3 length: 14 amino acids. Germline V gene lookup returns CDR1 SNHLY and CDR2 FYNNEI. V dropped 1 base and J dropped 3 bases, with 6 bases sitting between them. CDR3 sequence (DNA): TGTGCCAGCAGTGAAGTTCTAGACACCGGGGAGCTGTTTTTT. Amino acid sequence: CASSEVLDTGELFF.

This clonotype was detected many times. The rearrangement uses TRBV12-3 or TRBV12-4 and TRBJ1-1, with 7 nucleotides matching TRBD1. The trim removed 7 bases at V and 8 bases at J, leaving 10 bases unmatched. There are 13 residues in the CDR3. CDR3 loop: CASTLQGSVEAFF. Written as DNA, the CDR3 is TGTGCCAGCACCCTACAGGGGTCGGTCGAAGCTTTCTTT.

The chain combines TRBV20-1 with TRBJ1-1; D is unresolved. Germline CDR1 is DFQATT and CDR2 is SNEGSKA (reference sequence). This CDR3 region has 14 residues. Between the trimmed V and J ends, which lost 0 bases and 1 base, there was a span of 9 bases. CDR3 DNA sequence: TGCAGTGCTAGAGATCGGGCTGGGAACACTGAAGCTTTCTTT. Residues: CSARDRAGNTEAFF.

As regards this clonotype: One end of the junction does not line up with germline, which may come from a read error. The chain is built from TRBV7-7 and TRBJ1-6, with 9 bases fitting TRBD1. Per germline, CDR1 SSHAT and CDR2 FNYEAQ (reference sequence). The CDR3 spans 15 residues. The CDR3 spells CASSLMTGGNSPLHF. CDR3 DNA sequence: TGTGCTAGCAGCTTAATGACAGGGGGAAATTCACCCCTCCACTTT.

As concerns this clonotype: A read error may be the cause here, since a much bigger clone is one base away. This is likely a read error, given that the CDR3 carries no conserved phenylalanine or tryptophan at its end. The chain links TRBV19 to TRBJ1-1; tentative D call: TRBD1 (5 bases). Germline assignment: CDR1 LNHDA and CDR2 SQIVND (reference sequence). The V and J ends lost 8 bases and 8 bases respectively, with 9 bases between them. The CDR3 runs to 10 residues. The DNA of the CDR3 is TGTGCCAGTTTTCAGGGCGAAGCTTTCTAT. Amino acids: CASFQGEAFY.

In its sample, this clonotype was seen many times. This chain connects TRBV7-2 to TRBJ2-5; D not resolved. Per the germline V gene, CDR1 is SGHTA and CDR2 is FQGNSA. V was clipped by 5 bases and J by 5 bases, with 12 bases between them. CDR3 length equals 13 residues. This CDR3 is CASSPGPSETQYF. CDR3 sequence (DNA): TGTGCCAGCAGCCCGGGTCCTTCCGAGACCCAGTACTTC.

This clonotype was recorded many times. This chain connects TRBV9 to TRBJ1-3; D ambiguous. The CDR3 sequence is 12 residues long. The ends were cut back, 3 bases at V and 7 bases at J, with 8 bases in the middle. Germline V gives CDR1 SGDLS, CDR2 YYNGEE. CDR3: CASSDLLNTIYF. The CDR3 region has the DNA TGTGCCAGCAGCGACCTATTGAACACCATATATTTT.

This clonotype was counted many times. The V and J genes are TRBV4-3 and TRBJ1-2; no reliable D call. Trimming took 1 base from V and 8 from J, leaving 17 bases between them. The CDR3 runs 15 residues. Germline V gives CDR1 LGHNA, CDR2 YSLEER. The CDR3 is CASSQAREEVGGYTF. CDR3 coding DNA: TGCGCCAGCAGCCAAGCTCGGGAAGAGGTGGGAGGCTACACCTTC.